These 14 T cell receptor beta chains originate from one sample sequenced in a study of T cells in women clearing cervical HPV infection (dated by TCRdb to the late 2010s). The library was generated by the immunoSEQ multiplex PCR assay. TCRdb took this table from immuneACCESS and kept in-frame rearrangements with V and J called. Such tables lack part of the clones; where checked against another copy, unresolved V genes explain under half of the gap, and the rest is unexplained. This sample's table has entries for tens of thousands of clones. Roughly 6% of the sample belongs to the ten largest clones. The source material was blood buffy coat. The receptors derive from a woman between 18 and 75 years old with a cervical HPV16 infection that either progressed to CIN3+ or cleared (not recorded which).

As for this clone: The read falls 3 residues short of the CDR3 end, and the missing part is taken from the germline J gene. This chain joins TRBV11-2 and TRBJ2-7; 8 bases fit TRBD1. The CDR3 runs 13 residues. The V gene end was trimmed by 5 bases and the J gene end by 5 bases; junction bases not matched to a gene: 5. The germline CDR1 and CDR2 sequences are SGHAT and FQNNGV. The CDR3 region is CASSRDRTHEQYF. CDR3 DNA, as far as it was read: TGTGCCAGCAGCAGGGACAGGACACACGAG.

The CDR3 DNA, read in part, is TGTGCCAGTAGCCTGACTAGCGGGAGTTACAATGAC. Translated, it gives CASSLTSGSYND. The full CDR3 protein reads CASSLTSGSYNDYTF. This chain links TRBV19 with TRBJ1-2; D remains unclear. Read coverage stops 3 residues before the CDR3 terminus; the germline J gene supplies the remainder. CDR3 size: 15 residues. CDR1 LNHDA and CDR2 SQIVND come from the germline V gene (reference sequence).

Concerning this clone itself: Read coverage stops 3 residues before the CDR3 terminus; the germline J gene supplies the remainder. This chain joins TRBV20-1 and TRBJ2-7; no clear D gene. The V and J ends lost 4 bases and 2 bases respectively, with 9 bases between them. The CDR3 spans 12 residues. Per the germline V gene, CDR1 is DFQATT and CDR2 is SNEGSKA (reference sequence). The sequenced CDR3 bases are TGCAGTGCTATGGGCCCCCCCTACGAG. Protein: CSAMGPPYE. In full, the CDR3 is CSAMGPPYEQYF.

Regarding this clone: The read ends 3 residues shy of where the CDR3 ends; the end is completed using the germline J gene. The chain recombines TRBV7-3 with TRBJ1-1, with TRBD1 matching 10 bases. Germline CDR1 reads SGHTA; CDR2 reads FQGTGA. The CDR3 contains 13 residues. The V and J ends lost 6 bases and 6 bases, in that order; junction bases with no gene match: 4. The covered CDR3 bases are TGTGCCAGCAGTTTCGGACAGGGGGCTGAA. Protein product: CASSFGQGAE. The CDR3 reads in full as CASSFGQGAEAFF.

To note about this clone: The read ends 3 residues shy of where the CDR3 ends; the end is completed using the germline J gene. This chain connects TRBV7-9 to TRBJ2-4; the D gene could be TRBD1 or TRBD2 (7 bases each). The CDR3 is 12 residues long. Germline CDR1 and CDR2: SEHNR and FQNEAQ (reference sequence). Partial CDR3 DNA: TGTGCCAGCAGCTTACAGGGGGAGGGT. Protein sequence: CASSLQGEG. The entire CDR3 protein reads CASSLQGEGQYF. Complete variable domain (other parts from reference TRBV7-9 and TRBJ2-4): DTGVSQNPRHKITKRGQNVTFRCDPISEHNRLYWYRQTLGQGPEFLTYFQNEAQLEKSRLLSDRFSAERPKGSFSTLEIQRTEQGDSAMYLCASSLQGEGQYFGAGTRLSVL.

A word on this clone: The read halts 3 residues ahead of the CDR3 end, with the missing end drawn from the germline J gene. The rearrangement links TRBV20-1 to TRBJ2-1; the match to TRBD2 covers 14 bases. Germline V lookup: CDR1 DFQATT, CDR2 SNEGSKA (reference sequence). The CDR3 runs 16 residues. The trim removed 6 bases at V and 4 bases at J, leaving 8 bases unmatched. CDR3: CSAQGLAGVMYNEQFF. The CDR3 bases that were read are TGCAGTGCCCAGGGACTAGCGGGGGTTATGTACAATGAG.

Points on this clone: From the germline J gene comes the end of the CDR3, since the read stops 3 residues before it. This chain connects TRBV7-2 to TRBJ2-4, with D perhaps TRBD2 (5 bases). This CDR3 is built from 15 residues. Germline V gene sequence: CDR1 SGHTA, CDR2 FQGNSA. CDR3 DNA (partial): TGTGCCAGCAGCCCCCGGGTCGTCGGGGTCGAGACT. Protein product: CASSPRVVGVET. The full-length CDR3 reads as CASSPRVVGVETQYF.

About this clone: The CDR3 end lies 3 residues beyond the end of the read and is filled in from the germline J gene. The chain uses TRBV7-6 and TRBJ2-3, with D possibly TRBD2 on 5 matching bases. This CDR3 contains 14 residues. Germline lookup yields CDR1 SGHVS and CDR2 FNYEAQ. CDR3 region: CASSLGGSNVPQYF. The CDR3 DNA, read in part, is TGTGCCAGCAGCTTAGGAGGGTCAAACGTCCCG.

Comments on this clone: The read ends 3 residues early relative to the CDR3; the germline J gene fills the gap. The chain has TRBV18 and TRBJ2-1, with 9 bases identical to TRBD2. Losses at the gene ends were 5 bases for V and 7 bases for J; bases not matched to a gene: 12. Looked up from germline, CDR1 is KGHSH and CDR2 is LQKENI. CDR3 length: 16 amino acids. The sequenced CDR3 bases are TGTGCCAGCTCATCCCTAGCGGGATTGGGTAGGAATGAG. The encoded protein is CASSSLAGLGRNE. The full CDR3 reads CASSSLAGLGRNEQFF.

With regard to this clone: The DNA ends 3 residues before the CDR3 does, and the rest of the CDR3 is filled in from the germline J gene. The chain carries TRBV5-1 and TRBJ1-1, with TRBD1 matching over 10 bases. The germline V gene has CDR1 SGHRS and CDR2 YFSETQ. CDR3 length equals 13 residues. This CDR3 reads CASSSGQGIGAFF. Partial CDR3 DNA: TGCGCCAGCAGCTCGGGACAGGGGATAGGA.

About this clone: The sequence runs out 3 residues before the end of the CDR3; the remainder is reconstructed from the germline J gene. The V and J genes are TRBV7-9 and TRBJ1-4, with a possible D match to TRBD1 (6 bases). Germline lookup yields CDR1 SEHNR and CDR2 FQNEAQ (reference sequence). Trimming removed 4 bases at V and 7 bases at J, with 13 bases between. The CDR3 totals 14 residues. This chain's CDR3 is CASSSQTGTEKLFF. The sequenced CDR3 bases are TGTGCCAGCAGCTCCCAAACAGGGACTGAAAAA.

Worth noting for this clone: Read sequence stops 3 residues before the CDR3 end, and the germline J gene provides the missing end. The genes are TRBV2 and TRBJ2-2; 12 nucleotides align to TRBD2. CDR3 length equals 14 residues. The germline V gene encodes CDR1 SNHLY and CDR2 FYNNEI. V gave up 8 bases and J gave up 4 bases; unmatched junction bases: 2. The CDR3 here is CASGLAGLTGELFF. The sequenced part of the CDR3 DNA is TGTGCCAGCGGACTAGCGGGACTCACCGGGGAG.

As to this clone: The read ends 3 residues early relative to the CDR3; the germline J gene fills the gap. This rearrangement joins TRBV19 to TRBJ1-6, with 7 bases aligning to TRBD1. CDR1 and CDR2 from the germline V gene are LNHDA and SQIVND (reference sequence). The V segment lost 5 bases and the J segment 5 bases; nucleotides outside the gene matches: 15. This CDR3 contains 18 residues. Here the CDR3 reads CASSPTRGPTGHNSPLHF. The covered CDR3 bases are TGTGCCAGTAGTCCGACTAGGGGACCGACAGGGCATAATTCACCC.

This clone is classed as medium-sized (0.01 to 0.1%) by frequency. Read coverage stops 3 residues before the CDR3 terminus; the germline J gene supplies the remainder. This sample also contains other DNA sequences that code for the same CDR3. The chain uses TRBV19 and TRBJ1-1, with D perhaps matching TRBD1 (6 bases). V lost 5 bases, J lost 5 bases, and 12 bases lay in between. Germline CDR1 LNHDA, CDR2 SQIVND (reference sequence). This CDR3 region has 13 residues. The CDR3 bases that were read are TGTGCCAGTAGTCTACAAGGGGGAACTGAA. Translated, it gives CASSLQGGTE. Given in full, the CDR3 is CASSLQGGTEAFF.